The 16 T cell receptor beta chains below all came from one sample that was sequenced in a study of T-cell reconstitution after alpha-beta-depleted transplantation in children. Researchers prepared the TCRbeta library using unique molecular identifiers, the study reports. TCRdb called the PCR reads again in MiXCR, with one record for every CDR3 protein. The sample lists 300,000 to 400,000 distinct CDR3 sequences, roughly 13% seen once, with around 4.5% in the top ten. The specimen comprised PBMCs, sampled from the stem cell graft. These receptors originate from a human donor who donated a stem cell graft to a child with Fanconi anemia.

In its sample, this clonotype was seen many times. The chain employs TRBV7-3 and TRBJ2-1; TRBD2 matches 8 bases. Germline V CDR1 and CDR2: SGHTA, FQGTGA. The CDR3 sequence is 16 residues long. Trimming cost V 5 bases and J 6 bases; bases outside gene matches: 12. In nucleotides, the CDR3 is TGTGCCAGCAGCCCCGGGGGAGCGGGGGCCCTCAATGAGCAGTTCTTC. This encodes CASSPGGAGALNEQFF.

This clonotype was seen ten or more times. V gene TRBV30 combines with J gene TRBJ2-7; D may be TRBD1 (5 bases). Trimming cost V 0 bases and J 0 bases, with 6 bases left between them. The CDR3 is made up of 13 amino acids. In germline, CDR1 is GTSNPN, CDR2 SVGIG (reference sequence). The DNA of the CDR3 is TGTGCCTGGAGTGTACAGGTCTCCTACGAGCAGTACTTC. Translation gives CAWSVQVSYEQYF.

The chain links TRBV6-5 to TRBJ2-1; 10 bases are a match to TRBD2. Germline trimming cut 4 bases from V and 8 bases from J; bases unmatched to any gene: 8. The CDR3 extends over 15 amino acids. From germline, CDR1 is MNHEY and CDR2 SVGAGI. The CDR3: CASSSSSGGFDEQFF. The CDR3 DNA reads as TGTGCCAGCAGTTCCAGTAGCGGGGGGTTCGATGAGCAGTTCTTC.

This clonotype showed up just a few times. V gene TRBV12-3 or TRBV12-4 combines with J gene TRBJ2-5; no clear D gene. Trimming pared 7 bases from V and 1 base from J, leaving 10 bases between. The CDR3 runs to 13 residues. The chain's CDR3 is CASMGRLQETQYF. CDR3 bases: TGTGCCAGCATGGGTCGGCTCCAAGAGACCCAGTACTTC.

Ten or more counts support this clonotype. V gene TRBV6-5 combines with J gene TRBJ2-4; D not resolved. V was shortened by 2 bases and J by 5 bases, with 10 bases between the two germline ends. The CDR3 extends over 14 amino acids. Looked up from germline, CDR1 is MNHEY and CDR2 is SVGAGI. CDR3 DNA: TGTGCCAGCAGTTACCACGGACCCCAAAACATTCAGTACTTC. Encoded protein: CASSYHGPQNIQYF.

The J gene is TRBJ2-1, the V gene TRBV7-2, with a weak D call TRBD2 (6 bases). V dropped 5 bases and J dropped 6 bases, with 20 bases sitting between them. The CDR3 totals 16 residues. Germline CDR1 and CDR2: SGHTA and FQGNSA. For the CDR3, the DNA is TGTGCCAGCAGCCCAGAAGGGGCGGGGATCCCCAATGAGCAGTTCTTC. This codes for CASSPEGAGIPNEQFF.

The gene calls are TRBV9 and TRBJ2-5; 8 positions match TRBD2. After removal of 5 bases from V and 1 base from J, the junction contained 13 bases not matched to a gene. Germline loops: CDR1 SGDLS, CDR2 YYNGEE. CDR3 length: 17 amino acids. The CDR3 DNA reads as TGTGCCAGCAGTCTCAGTCCGGGACTAGACCCCCAAGAGACCCAGTACTTC. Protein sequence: CASSLSPGLDPQETQYF.

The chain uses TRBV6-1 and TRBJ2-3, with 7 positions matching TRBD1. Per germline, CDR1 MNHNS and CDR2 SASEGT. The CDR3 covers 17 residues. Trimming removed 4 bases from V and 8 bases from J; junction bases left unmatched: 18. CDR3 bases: TGTGCCAGCAGTGCACTAAGACAGGGTTATCAAAAACGTACGCAGTATTTT. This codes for CASSALRQGYQKRTQYF.

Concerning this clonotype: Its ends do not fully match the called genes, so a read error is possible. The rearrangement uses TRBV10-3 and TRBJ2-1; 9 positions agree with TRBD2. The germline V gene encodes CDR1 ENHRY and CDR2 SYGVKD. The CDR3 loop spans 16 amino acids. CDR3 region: CAIGEWVGTSSNEQFF. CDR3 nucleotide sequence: TGTGCCATCGGTGAGTGGGTAGGGACTAGCAGTAATGAGCAGTTCTTC.

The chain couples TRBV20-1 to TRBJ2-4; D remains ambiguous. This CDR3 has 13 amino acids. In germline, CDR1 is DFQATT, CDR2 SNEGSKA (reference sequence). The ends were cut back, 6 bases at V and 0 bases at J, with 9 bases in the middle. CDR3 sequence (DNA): TGCAGTGCGATACAGTCAGCCAAAAACATTCAGTACTTC. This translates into CSAIQSAKNIQYF.

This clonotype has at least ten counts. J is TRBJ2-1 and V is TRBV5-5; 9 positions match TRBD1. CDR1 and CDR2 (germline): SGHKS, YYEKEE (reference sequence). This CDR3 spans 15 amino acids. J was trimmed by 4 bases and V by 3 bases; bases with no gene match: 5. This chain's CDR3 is CASSSRTGVYNEQFF. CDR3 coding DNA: TGTGCCAGCAGCTCAAGGACAGGGGTATACAATGAGCAGTTCTTC. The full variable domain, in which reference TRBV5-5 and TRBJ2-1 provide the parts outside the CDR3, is DAGVTQSPTHLIKTRGQQVTLRCSPISGHKSVSWYQQVLGQGPQFIFQYYEKEERGRGNFPDRFSARQFPNYSSELNVNALLLGDSALYLCASSSRTGVYNEQFFGPGTRLTVL.

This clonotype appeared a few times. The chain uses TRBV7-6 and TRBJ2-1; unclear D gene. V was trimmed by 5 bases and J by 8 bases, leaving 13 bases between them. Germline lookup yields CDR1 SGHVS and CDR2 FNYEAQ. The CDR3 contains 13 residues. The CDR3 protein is CASSPEGRDEQFF. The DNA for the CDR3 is TGTGCCAGCAGCCCCGAAGGGCGTGATGAGCAGTTCTTC.

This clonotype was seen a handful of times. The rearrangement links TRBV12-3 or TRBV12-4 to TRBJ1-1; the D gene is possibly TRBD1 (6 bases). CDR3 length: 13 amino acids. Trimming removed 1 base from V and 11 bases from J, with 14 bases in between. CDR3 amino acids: CASSLVGGQGAFF. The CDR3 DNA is TGTGCCAGCAGTTTAGTGGGGGGCCAAGGGGCTTTCTTT.

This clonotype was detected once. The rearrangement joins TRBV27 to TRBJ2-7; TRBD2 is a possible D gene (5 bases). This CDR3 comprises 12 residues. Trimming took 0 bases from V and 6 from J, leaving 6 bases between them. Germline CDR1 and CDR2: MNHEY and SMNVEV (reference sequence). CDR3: CASSLSGVEQYF. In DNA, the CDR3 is TGTGCCAGCAGTTTATCCGGGGTCGAGCAGTACTTC.

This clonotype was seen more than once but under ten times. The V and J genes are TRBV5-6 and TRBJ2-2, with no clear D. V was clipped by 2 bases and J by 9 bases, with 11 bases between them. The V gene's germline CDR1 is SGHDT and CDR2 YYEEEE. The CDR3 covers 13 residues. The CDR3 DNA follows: TGTGCCAGCAGCTTCCACGGGTCCCGGGAGCTGTTTTTT. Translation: CASSFHGSRELFF.

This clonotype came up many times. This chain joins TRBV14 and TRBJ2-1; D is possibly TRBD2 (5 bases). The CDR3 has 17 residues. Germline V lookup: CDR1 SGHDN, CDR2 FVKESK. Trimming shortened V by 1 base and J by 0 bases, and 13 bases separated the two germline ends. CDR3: CASSQVWGEGSYNEQFF. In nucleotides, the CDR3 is TGTGCCAGCAGCCAAGTTTGGGGTGAGGGCTCCTACAATGAGCAGTTCTTC.